This paragraph reports one T cell receptor beta chain. As yet, its antigen is unknown. Per germline, CDR1 SGHRS and CDR2 YFSETQ. The length of the CDR3 is 12 residues. V lost 4 bases and J 7 bases, leaving 12 bases between the germline ends. This record belongs to a study of T cells in localized non-small cell lung cancer. Assay: immunoSEQ multiplex PCR; the TCRdb copy retains only in-frame clones and omits some. The sample records some 51,000 clones, roughly 88% being singletons. Study-level results: Heterogeneity within the tumor remains possible, as just one region underwent sequencing. Compared with tumor, uninvolved adjacent lung displayed greater T cell clonality, ranking highest overall. In adjacent lung, a median roughly 60 of the top 100 tumor clones were found.

The sample was peripheral blood, taken before any cancer treatment. The sequence derives from a woman aged 40-69 years with stage I lung adenocarcinoma. V is TRBV5-1 and J is TRBJ2-7, with D perhaps TRBD1 or TRBD2 (6 bases each). The CDR3 is CASSLGGREQYF. For the CDR3, the DNA is TGCGCCAGCAGCCTAGGGGGGCGGGAGCAGTACTTC.